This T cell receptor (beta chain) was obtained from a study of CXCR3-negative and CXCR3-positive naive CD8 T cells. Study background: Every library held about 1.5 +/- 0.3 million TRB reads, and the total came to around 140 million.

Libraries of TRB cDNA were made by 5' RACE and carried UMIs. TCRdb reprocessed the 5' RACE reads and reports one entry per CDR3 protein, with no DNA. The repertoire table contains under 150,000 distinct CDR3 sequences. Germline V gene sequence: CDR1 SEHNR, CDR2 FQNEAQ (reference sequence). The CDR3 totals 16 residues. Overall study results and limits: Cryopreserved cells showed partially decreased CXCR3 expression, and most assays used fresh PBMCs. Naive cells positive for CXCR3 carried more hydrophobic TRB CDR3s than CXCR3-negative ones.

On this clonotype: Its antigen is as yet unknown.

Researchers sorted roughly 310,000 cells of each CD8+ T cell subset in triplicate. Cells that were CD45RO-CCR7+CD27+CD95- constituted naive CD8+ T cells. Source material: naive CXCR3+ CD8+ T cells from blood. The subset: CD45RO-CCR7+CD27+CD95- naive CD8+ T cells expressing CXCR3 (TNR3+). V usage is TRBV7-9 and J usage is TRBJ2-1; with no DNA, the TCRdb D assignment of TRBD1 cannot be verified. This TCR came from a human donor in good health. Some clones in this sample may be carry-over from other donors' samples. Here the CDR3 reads CASSSLIRDVGNEQFF.